These T cell receptor beta chains were read from a single sample in a study of shared clonotypes between healthy human individuals. Libraries were prepared by immunoSEQ multiplex PCR; TCRdb keeps only in-frame clonotypes and omits some of them. Found here are about 2.3 million clones, approximately 95% of them singletons; the top ten hold 0.3% to 0.4%. Material for sequencing was naive CD4+ T cells from PBMCs. The origin of the receptors is a man between 18 and 35 years old in good health. Some clones in this sample may be carry-over from other donors' samples. CDR3s include the opening cysteine and the closing phenylalanine or tryptophan. The D gene is left open where the match is weak. The size entry is marked missing in some rows and otherwise reads once, few, many or a size class.

clone size	V gene	J gene	D gene	CDR3 protein	CDR3 DNA
NA	TRBV7-9	TRBJ1-2	TRBD1	CASSLATGGGTDGYTF	TGTGCCAGCAGCTTAGCGACAGGGGGCGGAACAGATGGCTACACCTTC
NA	TRBV18	TRBJ2-2	NA	CASSPRAANTGELFF	TGTGCCAGCTCACCACGTGCGGCGAACACCGGGGAGCTGTTTTTT
NA	TRBV5-1	TRBJ1-2	NA	CASSASWIGDGYTF	TGCGCCAGCAGCGCCTCTTGGATCGGGGATGGCTACACCTTC
NA	TRBV6-1	TRBJ2-7	TRBD1	CASSERSPGQGPYEQYF	TGTGCCAGCAGTGAAAGGTCCCCGGGACAGGGCCCCTACGAGCAGTACTTC
NA	TRBV6-6	TRBJ1-4	NA	CASSLSDLSNEKLFF	TGTGCCAGCAGCCTTTCGGACCTTTCTAATGAAAAACTGTTTTTT
NA	TRBV10-1	TRBJ2-1	TRBD1	CASSAIGQGSNEQFF	TGCGCCAGCAGTGCTATAGGACAGGGAAGCAATGAGCAGTTCTTC
NA	TRBV28	TRBJ2-5	NA	CASSFSLEETQYF	TGTGCCAGCAGTTTTAGTCTCGAAGAGACCCAGTACTTC
NA	TRBV5-1	TRBJ2-1	NA	CASSEGGSYNEQFF	TGCGCCAGTTCGGAGGGAGGATCCTACAATGAGCAGTTCTTC
NA	TRBV5-1	TRBJ1-2	NA	CASSFDGSNYGYTF	TGCGCCAGCAGCTTTGACGGCTCTAACTATGGCTACACCTTC
NA	TRBV10-3	TRBJ1-5	NA	CAISVGSNQPQHF	TGTGCCATCTCCGTCGGTAGCAATCAGCCCCAGCATTTT
NA	TRBV6-5	TRBJ2-1	TRBD2	CASSSWGTSGSRRQFF	TGTGCCAGCAGTTCCTGGGGGACTAGCGGGAGCCGTAGGCAGTTCTTC
NA	TRBV4-2	TRBJ2-5	TRBD2	CASSQDRFGLLAGKETQYF	TGTGCCAGCAGCCAAGATAGATTCGGTTTACTAGCGGGAAAAGAGACCCAGTACTTC
NA	TRBV11-2	TRBJ1-5	TRBD1	CASSPGGGNQPQHF	TGTGCCAGCAGCCCAGGGGGCGGCAATCAGCCCCAGCATTTT
NA	TRBV11-2	TRBJ2-7	TRBD1	CASSLAFQGAGEQYF	TGTGCCAGCAGCTTAGCTTTTCAGGGGGCGGGCGAGCAGTACTTC
NA	TRBV7-8	TRBJ2-3	TRBD1	CASSLGQGRGDTQYF	TGTGCCAGCAGCCTAGGACAGGGGCGTGGAGATACGCAGTATTTT
NA	TRBV28	TRBJ2-3	TRBD1	CASILGPTGTGLYF	TGTGCCAGCATCTTGGGGCCTACCGGGACAGGGCTATATTTT
NA	TRBV29-1	TRBJ2-7	TRBD1	CSVQQGLAYEQYF	TGCAGCGTGCAACAGGGGTTAGCCTACGAGCAGTACTTC
NA	TRBV6-5	TRBJ1-1	TRBD1	CASSYYSTGGTEAFF	TGTGCCAGCAGTTACTACTCGACAGGGGGCACTGAAGCTTTCTTT
NA	TRBV5-5	TRBJ1-5	NA	CASSPDPPARQPQHF	TGTGCCAGCAGCCCAGACCCCCCCGCACGGCAGCCCCAGCATTTT
few	TRBV6-5	TRBJ1-5	NA	CASSTTGVQPQHF	TGTGCCAGCAGTACCACAGGCGTTCAGCCCCAGCATTTT
few	TRBV7-2	TRBJ1-2	NA	CASSLGWYGYTF	TGTGCCAGCAGCCTGGGATGGTATGGCTACACCTTC
once	TRBV5-6	TRBJ2-1	NA	CASSRLGQTSNNEQFF	TGTGCCAGCAGCCGCCTCGGACAGACCTCGAACAATGAGCAGTTCTTC
NA	TRBV9	TRBJ1-1	NA	CASSGGARGWEAFF	TGTGCCAGCAGCGGCGGGGCCCGAGGGTGGGAAGCTTTCTTT
NA	TRBV27	TRBJ1-5	TRBD1	CASSSRTGVNQPQHF	TGTGCCAGCAGTTCGCGGACAGGGGTTAATCAGCCCCAGCATTTT
NA	TRBV5-4	TRBJ2-2	TRBD2	CASSLPPGSGRGTGELFF	TGTGCCAGCAGCCTCCCACCCGGTAGCGGGAGAGGAACCGGGGAGCTGTTTTTT
NA	TRBV28	TRBJ1-3	NA	CASSNGGQGNTIYF	TGTGCCAGCAGTAATGGGGGGCAGGGAAACACCATATATTTT
NA	TRBV5-4	TRBJ1-2	NA	CASSLWAGQSGYTF	TGTGCCAGCAGCTTGTGGGCAGGGCAGAGCGGCTACACCTTC
NA	TRBV4-3	TRBJ2-5	NA	CASSQVGRSGKQETQYF	TGCGCCAGCAGCCAAGTAGGCCGTAGCGGAAAACAAGAGACCCAGTACTTC
NA	TRBV27	TRBJ2-7	NA	CASSRTLAGYEQYF	TGTGCCAGCTCGCGGACTTTGGCCGGCTACGAGCAGTACTTC
NA	TRBV4-3	TRBJ2-7	TRBD2	CASSQVGLDRDVEQYF	TGCGCCAGCAGCCAAGTGGGACTAGACCGGGACGTTGAGCAGTACTTC
NA	TRBV11-1	TRBJ2-4	NA	CASSVDGAKNIQYF	TGTGCCAGCAGTGTCGATGGAGCCAAAAACATTCAGTACTTC
NA	TRBV7-2	TRBJ2-2	NA	CASSPRGFTGELFF	TGTGCCAGCAGCCCTCGTGGCTTCACCGGGGAGCTGTTTTTT
NA	TRBV9	TRBJ2-3	NA	CASSPAGHTDTQYF	TGTGCCAGCAGCCCTGCGGGGCACACAGATACGCAGTATTTT
once	TRBV5-4	TRBJ1-2	TRBD1	CASSSARDRGGYGYTF	TGTGCCAGCAGTTCTGCGAGGGACAGGGGCGGCTATGGCTACACCTTC
NA	TRBV7-6	TRBJ2-4	TRBD1	CASSPGQTLAKNIQYF	TGTGCCAGCAGCCCGGGACAGACCCTAGCCAAAAACATTCAGTACTTC
NA	TRBV27	TRBJ2-7	TRBD2	CASYRTSGSSYEQYF	TGTGCCAGCTACAGGACTAGCGGGAGCTCCTACGAGCAGTACTTC
NA	TRBV5-4	TRBJ2-7	NA	CASSLAVSYEQYF	TGTGCCAGCAGCTTGGCAGTAAGTTACGAGCAGTACTTC
once	TRBV10-1	TRBJ2-7	TRBD1	CASSEGTGSYEQYF	TGCGCCAGCAGTGAAGGGACAGGTAGTTACGAGCAGTACTTC
NA	TRBV6-6	TRBJ2-2	NA	CASSYTGHTGELFF	TGTGCCAGCAGTTACACCGGACACACCGGGGAGCTGTTTTTT
NA	TRBV7-3	TRBJ2-1	NA	CASSATGRGNEQFF	TGTGCCAGCAGCGCGACCGGCCGGGGGAATGAGCAGTTCTTC
few	TRBV5-1	TRBJ2-5	NA	CASSWTEETQYF	TGCGCCAGCAGCTGGACAGAAGAGACCCAGTACTTC
NA	TRBV15	TRBJ1-1	NA	CATSRDTSEAFF	TGTGCCACCAGCAGAGACACGAGTGAAGCTTTCTTT
NA	TRBV28	TRBJ1-5	NA	CASGLTGEAWFSNQPQHF	TGTGCCAGCGGGCTCACGGGGGAGGCTTGGTTTAGCAATCAGCCCCAGCATTTT
NA	TRBV30	TRBJ1-5	NA	CAWRTRAGQPQHF	TGTGCCTGGAGGACCAGGGCAGGACAGCCCCAGCATTTT
NA	TRBV7-9	TRBJ1-5	NA	CASSHGPDNQPQHF	TGTGCCAGCAGCCACGGGCCTGACAATCAGCCCCAGCATTTT
NA	TRBV2	TRBJ2-7	NA	CASSDSRERSYEQYF	TGTGCCAGCAGTGATTCGCGAGAACGGTCCTACGAGCAGTACTTC
NA	TRBV27	TRBJ2-7	TRBD2	CASSLGGWGGYEQYF	TGTGCCAGCAGTTTAGGGGGATGGGGGGGCTACGAGCAGTACTTC
NA	TRBV28	TRBJ2-3	NA	CASSSRIDTDTQYF	TGTGCCAGCAGTTCTCGGATCGACACAGATACGCAGTATTTT
NA	TRBV7-2	TRBJ1-4	TRBD1	CASSLARRGLGKLFF	TGTGCCAGCAGCTTAGCCCGCAGGGGGCTTGGAAAACTGTTTTTT
NA	TRBV4-2	TRBJ2-7	TRBD2	CASSPMLAGGSYEQYF	TGTGCCAGCAGCCCTATGCTAGCGGGGGGATCCTACGAGCAGTACTTC
once	TRBV28	TRBJ2-7	TRBD1	CASSFSPWTGSSEQYF	TGTGCCAGCAGTTTCTCCCCATGGACAGGGTCGAGCGAGCAGTACTTC
NA	TRBV10-1	TRBJ2-2	NA	CASSESGERGAGELFF	TGCGCCAGCAGTGAGTCTGGGGAGAGAGGTGCCGGGGAGCTGTTTTTT
NA	TRBV7-2	TRBJ2-7	NA	CASSLDTTEQYF	TGTGCCAGCAGCCTAGATACCACCGAGCAGTACTTC
NA	TRBV5-8	TRBJ2-7	NA	CASSLAGRQYF	TGTGCCAGCAGCTTGGCCGGACGGCAGTACTTC
NA	TRBV5-4	TRBJ2-2	NA	CASSLTLNTGELFF	TGTGCCAGCAGCTTAACATTAAACACCGGGGAGCTGTTTTTT